This TCR beta chain was profiled in a study of early T cells in non-severe SARS-CoV-2 infection. About the study: Sequencing of unsorted whole blood was done on bulk RNA, leaving chains unpaired.

Individually, cDNA molecules had unique molecular identifiers attached to them. TCRdb re-derived calls from the 5' RACE reads in MiXCR, one entry per CDR3 protein. The table lists roughly 55,000 distinct CDR3 sequences, about 15% of them singletons. This clonotype has just a few counts. CDR3 size: 16 residues. The J segment lost 4 bases and the V segment lost 6 bases, leaving 9 bases of the junction unmatched. Per the germline V gene, CDR1 is MDHEN and CDR2 is SYDVKM. The chain links TRBV28 to TRBJ1-5; 10 bases agree with TRBD1. Sequenced material: whole blood, taken at baseline. This receptor was identified in an adult who was a healthcare worker with PCR-confirmed SARS-CoV-2 infection or an uninfected control (not recorded which). Here the CDR3 reads CASSLGGTGANQPQHF. The CDR3 DNA sequence: TGTGCCAGCAGCTTAGGGGGGACAGGGGCAAATCAGCCCCAGCATTTT.